A single sample is the source of the 15 T cell receptor beta chains below, sequenced in a study of cytomegalovirus exposure and HLA in healthy donors. Amplification used 60 Vbeta primers and 13 Jbeta primers. Libraries were prepared by immunoSEQ multiplex PCR; TCRdb keeps only in-frame clonotypes and omits some of them. The sample lists about 99,000 clones; about 78% were seen once. The sample comprised PBMCs. Receptor source: a man in his forties in good health and CMV-seronegative.

The chain links TRBV7-9 to TRBJ2-7; 7 nucleotides line up with TRBD2. Per germline, CDR1 SEHNR and CDR2 FQNEAQ (reference sequence). The CDR3 is made up of 14 amino acids. The V and J ends lost 5 bases and 3 bases, in that order; junction bases with no gene match: 7. CDR3 bases: TGTGCCAGCAGCAGGCGGACGGGAGGCTACGAGCAGTACTTC. Protein product: CASSRRTGGYEQYF.

The CDR3: CASSLAGGDTQYF. CDR3 coding DNA: TGTGCCAGCAGCTTAGCCGGGGGGGATACGCAGTATTTT. The chain has TRBV11-3 and TRBJ2-3; 7 bases match TRBD2. CDR3 length: 13 amino acids. From germline, CDR1 is SGHNT and CDR2 YENEEA. Losses at the gene ends were 1 base for V and 6 bases for J; bases not matched to a gene: 1.

This clone was observed a few times. V usage is TRBV18 and J usage is TRBJ1-1; TRBD1 is a possible D gene (5 bases). With 2 bases removed from V and 4 bases from J, the gap between germline ends came to 11 bases. Germline V gene data show CDR1 as KGHSH and CDR2 as LQKENI. CDR3 length equals 14 residues. The CDR3 is CASSPKGVGTEAFF. The CDR3 DNA sequence: TGTGCCAGCTCACCAAAAGGGGTGGGCACTGAAGCTTTCTTT.

J is TRBJ2-7 and V is TRBV5-4, with D hard to call. This CDR3 contains 15 residues. The V gene's germline CDR1 is SGHNT and CDR2 YYREEE (reference sequence). Trimming cost V 0 bases and J 3 bases, with 13 bases left between them. The CDR3 sequence is CASSLVGGDNYEQYF. CDR3 DNA sequence: TGTGCCAGCAGCTTGGTCGGTGGTGACAACTACGAGCAGTACTTC.

The J gene is TRBJ2-1, the V gene TRBV30, with a weak D call TRBD2 (7 bases). The CDR3 runs to 13 residues. Deletions cut 8 bases from V and 6 bases from J, with 17 bases between. From germline, CDR1 is GTSNPN and CDR2 SVGIG (reference sequence). The CDR3 sequence: CARAKGGVNEQFF. CDR3 nucleotides: TGTGCCCGGGCCAAGGGGGGGGTCAATGAGCAGTTCTTC.

This chain joins TRBV5-6 and TRBJ2-1, with 9 bases matching TRBD1. The trim removed 4 bases at V and 3 bases at J, leaving 8 bases unmatched. CDR3 length: 16 amino acids. CDR1 and CDR2 from the germline V gene are SGHDT and YYEEEE. CDR3 nucleotide sequence: TGTGCCAGCAGCCAGCCCCAGGGACAGGGCTACAATGAGCAGTTCTTC. Its protein product is CASSQPQGQGYNEQFF.

This rearrangement joins TRBV28 to TRBJ2-5, with 14 positions matching TRBD2. The closer fit of TRBJ2-7 to the DNA end suggests the J call may be wrong. The germline V gene encodes CDR1 MDHEN and CDR2 SYDVKM. This CDR3 is built from 16 residues. The CDR3 is CASTRGGTSGSYEQYF. DNA for the CDR3: TGTGCCAGCACGAGGGGAGGGACTAGCGGGAGCTACGAGCAGTACTTC.

There are a few counts of this clone. J is TRBJ1-1 and V is TRBV14; weak D call: TRBD1 (6 bases). Germline V gene lookup returns CDR1 SGHDN and CDR2 FVKESK. This CDR3 is built from 12 residues. Trimming pared 0 bases from V and 11 bases from J, leaving 10 bases between. Here the CDR3 DNA reads TGTGCCAGCAGCCAAGATGACAGGAGGGCTTTCTTT. The encoded protein is CASSQDDRRAFF.

The J gene is TRBJ2-7, the V gene TRBV7-9; D uncertain. Germline lookup yields CDR1 SEHNR and CDR2 FQNEAQ (reference sequence). Trimming stripped 5 bases from V and 7 bases from J, with 15 bases between. This CDR3 contains 13 residues. CDR3 amino acids: CASSVEERLEQYF. CDR3 bases: TGTGCCAGCAGCGTAGAGGAGCGTCTTGAGCAGTACTTC.

This chain uses TRBV28 with TRBJ1-2, with TRBD1 identical over 12 bases. Germline CDR1 is MDHEN and CDR2 is SYDVKM. After removal of 4 bases from V and 3 bases from J, the junction contained 12 bases not matched to a gene. The CDR3 runs 18 residues. CDR3 in DNA: TGTGCCAGCAGTTCTATTTTGGGACAGGGGGCTTCGTACTATGGCTACACCTTC. Translated, it gives CASSSILGQGASYYGYTF.

CDR3 sequence reads: CASSLPGGSNQPQHF. DNA of the CDR3: TGTGCCAGCTCTCTCCCGGGAGGAAGCAATCAGCCCCAGCATTTT. The genes are TRBV18 and TRBJ1-5; D not resolved. This CDR3 comprises 15 residues. Between the trimmed V and J ends, which lost 6 bases and 1 base, there was a span of 13 bases. Germline V gene lookup returns CDR1 KGHSH and CDR2 LQKENI.

The chain uses TRBV18 and TRBJ2-7; 7 bases fit TRBD1. The ends lost 2 bases at V and 1 base at J; junction bases unmatched: 2. Germline V gives CDR1 KGHSH, CDR2 LQKENI. The CDR3 loop spans 14 amino acids. The CDR3 region has the DNA TGTGCCAGCTCACCAGAGACAGGGTCCTACGAGCAGTACTTC. Translated, it gives CASSPETGSYEQYF.

This chain joins TRBV29-1 and TRBJ1-1; TRBD1 might be the D (5 bases). Trimming cost V 5 bases and J 0 bases, with 7 bases left between them. The CDR3 extends over 12 amino acids. Germline CDR1 reads SQVTM; CDR2 reads ANQGSEA. The CDR3 reads CSVLTVNTEAFF. The CDR3 DNA reads TGCAGCGTTCTGACAGTGAACACTGAAGCTTTCTTT. Full variable domain (outside the CDR3, taken from reference TRBV29-1 and TRBJ1-1): SAVISQKPSRDICQRGTSLTIQCQVDSQVTMMFWYRQQPGQSLTLIATANQGSEATYESGFVIDKFPISRPNLTFSTLTVSNMSPEDSSIYLCSVLTVNTEAFFGQGTRLTVV.

The chain combines TRBV7-8 with TRBJ2-7; 10 nucleotides line up with TRBD1. Trimming cost V 5 bases and J 3 bases; bases outside gene matches: 7. Germline CDR1 SGHVS, CDR2 FQNEAQ. CDR3 length equals 15 residues. The CDR3 sequence: CASSRPGTGVYEQYF. CDR3 nucleotides: TGTGCCAGCAGCCGCCCAGGGACAGGGGTCTACGAGCAGTACTTC.

CDR3 sequence reads: CASTVDRGVGPLHF. Here the CDR3 DNA reads TGTGCCAGCACCGTAGACAGGGGGGTAGGACCCCTCCACTTT. The gene calls are TRBV6-5 and TRBJ1-6; 9 nucleotides align to TRBD1. The length of the CDR3 is 14 residues. Trimming cost V 7 bases and J 12 bases; bases outside gene matches: 10. Per the germline V gene, CDR1 is MNHEY and CDR2 is SVGAGI.